This is a list of T cell receptor beta chains from one sample in a study of T-cell memory formation after mild COVID-19. TCRdb redid the calling of the 5' RACE reads with MiXCR, one entry per CDR3 protein. This table holds over 500,000 distinct CDR3 sequences, around 15% found once. Sequenced material: PBMCs or a T cell subset sorted from them (not recorded which). These receptor sequences come from an adult woman who had mild COVID-19 (a few samples of this study predate the infection). Cell type and time point are not known. Both conserved end residues are part of each CDR3. Fields, in order: CDR3 protein, CDR3 DNA, D gene, clone size, J gene, V gene. D genes are given only for firm matches. A clone size is listed for some rows: how often the clone was seen (once, few, many), or a class if it is expanded.

CASRNSGRASADTQYF,TGTGCCAGCCGGAATAGCGGGAGGGCCTCGGCGGATACGCAGTATTTT,TRBD2,.,TRBJ2-3,TRBV2
CASRVGGDEQYF,TGTGCCAGCCGGGTTGGTGGGGACGAGCAGTACTTC,.,few,TRBJ2-7,TRBV10-3
CASSPNVGGSTEAFF,TGTGCCAGCAGCCCCAATGTTGGGGGAAGCACTGAAGCTTTCTTT,.,.,TRBJ1-1,TRBV7-3
CASSQGNRAATYEQYF,TGCGCCAGCAGCCAAGGGAACAGGGCAGCTACCTACGAGCAGTACTTC,.,many,TRBJ2-7,TRBV4-3
CASSEQGRNTGELFF,TGTGCCAGCAGTGAACAGGGTAGGAACACCGGGGAGCTGTTTTTT,.,.,TRBJ2-2,TRBV25-1
CASSHRVYRDRGIRGANVLTF,TGTGCCAGCAGCCATCGGGTATACCGGGACAGGGGAATTCGTGGGGCCAACGTCCTGACTTTC,TRBD1,few,TRBJ2-6,TRBV6-5
CASSAGGPQEQFF,TGTGCCAGCAGCGCGGGAGGGCCGCAGGAGCAGTTCTTC,TRBD2,few,TRBJ2-1,TRBV7-9
CASSVVLDTQYF,TGTGCCAGCAGCGTAGTTCTGGATACGCAGTATTTT,.,few,TRBJ2-3,TRBV9
CASSRRRGNYEQYF,TGTGCCAGCAGCCGCAGACGGGGGAACTACGAGCAGTACTTC,.,.,TRBJ2-7,TRBV6-5
CASSPVQGYGYTF,TGTGCCAGTAGTCCCGTACAGGGTTATGGCTACACCTTC,.,.,TRBJ1-2,TRBV19
CASSARLAHYEQYF,TGTGCCAGCAGCGCGAGACTAGCGCACTACGAGCAGTACTTC,TRBD2,few,TRBJ2-7,TRBV5-6
CASSSRQGVIDNEQFF,TGTGCCAGCAGCTCACGACAGGGAGTAATCGACAATGAGCAGTTCTTC,TRBD1,few,TRBJ2-1,TRBV7-9
CASSIEGTGNEQFF,TGTGCCAGTAGTATAGAGGGGACTGGAAATGAGCAGTTCTTC,.,.,TRBJ2-1,TRBV19
CASSSQGYYGYTF,TGTGCCAGCAGCTCACAGGGATACTATGGCTACACCTTC,.,many,TRBJ1-2,TRBV7-8
CASSQRRGGDTEAFF,TGTGCCAGCAGCCAGCGGCGGGGGGGAGACACTGAAGCTTTCTTT,.,.,TRBJ1-1,TRBV4-2
CASSIEYGIMDTGELFF,TGTGCCAGTAGTATAGAGTATGGAATAATGGACACCGGGGAGCTGTTTTTT,.,once,TRBJ2-2,TRBV19
CASSQPGQGYGYTF,TGTGCCAGCAGCCAACCGGGACAGGGGTACGGCTACACCTTC,TRBD1,few,TRBJ1-2,TRBV4-2
CSVDSGRGAYNEQFF,TGCAGCGTTGATAGCGGGAGAGGGGCCTACAATGAGCAGTTCTTC,TRBD2,many,TRBJ2-1,TRBV29-1
CAISELGLNNQPQHF,TGTGCCATCAGTGAGCTCGGACTCAACAATCAGCCCCAGCATTTT,.,.,TRBJ1-5,TRBV10-3
CSVFESYEQYF,TGCAGCGTTTTCGAATCCTACGAGCAGTACTTC,.,few,TRBJ2-7,TRBV29-1
CASSLPKGTAFF,TGTGCCAGCAGCTTACCAAAGGGAACGGCTTTCTTT,.,.,TRBJ1-1,TRBV5-4
CASSVRLNPGGEQFF,TGCGCCAGCAGCGTTAGACTCAACCCCGGGGGGGAGCAGTTCTTC,TRBD2,.,TRBJ2-1,TRBV5-1
CASLPLGAAGMNTEAFF,TGTGCCAGCTTACCCCTAGGCGCCGCCGGGATGAACACTGAAGCTTTCTTT,.,few,TRBJ1-1,TRBV6-6
CASSLDRAWEDYGYTF,TGTGCCAGCAGTTTAGACAGGGCTTGGGAGGACTATGGCTACACCTTC,.,few,TRBJ1-2,TRBV12-3/TRBV12-4
CASSLWAGGVKNTGELFF,TGTGCCAGCAGTTTATGGGCGGGGGGCGTGAAGAACACCGGGGAGCTGTTTTTT,TRBD2,.,TRBJ2-2,TRBV12-3/TRBV12-4
CASSPSYYEQYF,TGTGCCAGCAGCCCCTCTTACTACGAGCAGTACTTC,.,.,TRBJ2-7,TRBV7-6
CASRVAGGSYEQYF,TGTGCCAGCAGGGTGGCGGGAGGGTCCTACGAGCAGTACTTC,TRBD2,.,TRBJ2-7,TRBV27
CASSVQGMGSLGQYF,TGTGCCAGCAGCGTGCAGGGGATGGGGTCCCTCGGGCAGTACTTC,.,few,TRBJ2-7,TRBV7-9
CASSRGLSSYNEQFF,TGTGCCAGCAGCCGGGGCTTGAGCTCCTACAATGAGCAGTTCTTC,.,few,TRBJ2-1,TRBV9
CASSPSPTDTQYF,TGTGCCAGCAGCCCCAGCCCCACAGATACGCAGTATTTT,.,few,TRBJ2-3,TRBV7-9
CASSQDGITASGNEQFF,TGCGCCAGCAGCCAAGATGGTATAACCGCCTCTGGGAATGAGCAGTTCTTC,.,few,TRBJ2-1,TRBV4-3
CASSRGTGIPNYGYTF,TGTGCCAGCAGTAGGGGGACAGGGATACCTAACTATGGCTACACCTTC,TRBD1,.,TRBJ1-2,TRBV6-5
CASSSIWQGSYEQYF,TGTGCCAGCAGTAGTATATGGCAGGGCAGCTACGAGCAGTACTTC,.,few,TRBJ2-7,TRBV19
CASSPRGEDTQYF,TGTGCCAGCAGCCCTCGAGGGGAAGATACGCAGTATTTT,.,few,TRBJ2-3,TRBV12-3/TRBV12-4